This T cell receptor (beta chain) comes out of a study of blood T cell repertoires in COVID-19. V was pared by 0 bases and J by 14 bases, with 11 bases between. CDR1 is MNHNY and CDR2 is SVGAGI in the germline V gene (reference sequence). The CDR3 runs to 13 residues. The method was immunoSEQ multiplex PCR; TCRdb's version includes in-frame clones alone and lacks a portion of them. The sample yields roughly 190,000 clones, roughly 90% seen once. The chain is built from TRBV6-6 and TRBJ1-6; D is perhaps TRBD1 (5 bases). The sequencing sample was made of peripheral blood. This sequence originates from a woman in her fifties or sixties with COVID-19, enrolled during active disease. CDR3 coding DNA: TGTGCCAGCAGTTACTCGGCAGGGTTCGCCCTCCACTTT. It yields the protein CASSYSAGFALHF.